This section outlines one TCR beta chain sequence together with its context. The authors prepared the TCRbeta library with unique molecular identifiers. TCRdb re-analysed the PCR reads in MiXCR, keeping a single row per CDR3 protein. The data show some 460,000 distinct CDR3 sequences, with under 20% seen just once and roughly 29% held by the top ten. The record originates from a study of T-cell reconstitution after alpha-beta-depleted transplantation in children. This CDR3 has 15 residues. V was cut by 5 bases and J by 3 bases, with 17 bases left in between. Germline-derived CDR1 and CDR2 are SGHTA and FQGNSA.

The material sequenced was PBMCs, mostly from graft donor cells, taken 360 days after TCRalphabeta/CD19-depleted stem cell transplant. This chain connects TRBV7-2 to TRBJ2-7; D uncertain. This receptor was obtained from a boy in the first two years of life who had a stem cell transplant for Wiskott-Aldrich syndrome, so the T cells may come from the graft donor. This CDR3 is CASSLSVVPDYEQYF. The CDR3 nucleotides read TGTGCCAGCAGCCTCTCAGTAGTTCCAGACTACGAGCAGTACTTC.